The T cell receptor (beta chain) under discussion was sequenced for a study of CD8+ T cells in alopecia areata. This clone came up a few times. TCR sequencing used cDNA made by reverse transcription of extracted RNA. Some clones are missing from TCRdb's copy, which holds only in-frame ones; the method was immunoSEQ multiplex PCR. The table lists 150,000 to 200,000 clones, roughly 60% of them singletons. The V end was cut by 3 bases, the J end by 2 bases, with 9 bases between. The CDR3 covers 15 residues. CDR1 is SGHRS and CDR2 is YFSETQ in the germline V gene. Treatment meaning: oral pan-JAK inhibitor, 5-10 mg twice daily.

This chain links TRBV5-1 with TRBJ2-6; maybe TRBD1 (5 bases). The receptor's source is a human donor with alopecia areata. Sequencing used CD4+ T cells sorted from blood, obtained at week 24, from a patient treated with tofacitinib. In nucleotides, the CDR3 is TGCGCCAGCAGCTACCAGGGTGCTGGGGCCAACGTCCTGACTTTC. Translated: CASSYQGAGANVLTF. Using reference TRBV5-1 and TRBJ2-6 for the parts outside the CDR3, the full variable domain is KAGVTQTPRYLIKTRGQQVTLSCSPISGHRSVSWYQQTPGQGLQFLFEYFSETQRNKGNFPGRFSGRQFSNSRSEMNVSTLELGDSALYLCASSYQGAGANVLTFGAGSRLTVL.